The present TCR beta chain was sequenced within a study of tumor and adjacent non-tumor tissue in lung cancer. Study in general: Some 4.2 million productive TCRbeta reads were obtained per sample on average.

Details on this clonotype: It is likely a read error, because the conserved phenylalanine at the end of the CDR3 is missing.

No cell sorting was done before RNA was extracted from the tissue. More than 3 cm separated this lung sample from the edge of the tumor. Between August and November 2014, newly diagnosed, chemotherapy-naive lung cancer patients underwent thoracic surgery in China. The CDR3 covers 14 residues. Germline V lookup: CDR1 MNHNS, CDR2 SASEGT. V dropped 9 bases and J dropped 6; count of bases not matched to a gene: 13. The library came from three nested PCR rounds adapted from ARM-PCR protocols. TCRdb reprocessed the multiplex PCR reads with MiXCR, giving one entry per CDR3 protein. The sample lists almost 75,000 distinct CDR3 sequences; less than 75% were seen once.

The chain combines TRBV6-1 with TRBJ1-1; 7 bases are shared with TRBD1. The TCR was taken from a woman aged 45-65 years with non-small cell lung cancer. The sample consisted of distant non-tumor lung tissue. This chain's CDR3 is CASSPGQPSSEAFV. CDR3 sequence (DNA): TGTGCCAGTAGTCCGGGACAGCCTTCGTCTGAAGCTTTCGTT.